This TCR beta chain was recovered during a study of response to subunit inactivated influenza vaccine. In regard to this clonotype: A read error may be the cause here, since a much bigger clone is one base away.

Each CDR3 protein gets one entry after TCRdb re-called the RT-PCR reads with MiXCR. Among 180,000 or so distinct CDR3 sequences listed, about an eighth were seen once. This CDR3 is built from 18 residues. CDR1 is LGHNA and CDR2 is YSLEER in the germline V gene. The same specimen was also included in a second study, on T cells expressing NK-cell markers. That source notes: It was by 5'RACE template switching with UMIs that TCR beta cDNA was made. Source material for TCR beta repertoires consisted of sorted CD3+CD56+NKG2C+, CD3+CD56+NKG2C- and CD3+CD56-NKG2C+ T cells. The study sequenced eight donors, seven HCMV-seropositive and one seronegative. Expanded NKG2C+ T cell clones had unclear HCMV specificity.

The TCR comes from a man in his fifties or sixties who received an inactivated influenza vaccine. This sequence joins TRBV4-3 and TRBJ2-1; perhaps TRBD1 as D (7 bases). The source material was CD8+ T cells sorted from PBMCs, sampled roughly 13 days after vaccination. CDR3 DNA sequence: TGCGCCAGCAGCCCTGAACTACAGGGGAGCATCGGGACTGCTGAGCAGCTCTTC. Its protein is CASSPELQGSIGTAEQLF.